This TCR beta chain was retrieved from a study of monozygotic twins with inflammatory bowel disease. Germline loops: CDR1 MDHEN, CDR2 SYDVKM. CDR3 length: 13 residues. TCRdb reprocessed the 5' RACE reads and stores each CDR3 protein as one record, lacking DNA. Seen in this sample are around 40,000 distinct CDR3 sequences; the ten most common clones hold roughly 4.8%. The sample consisted of blood. The receptor was derived from a human donor with ulcerative colitis or Crohn's disease, or a healthy co-twin of an affected twin (not recorded which). The chain is built from TRBV28 and TRBJ1-4. The CDR3 region is CASRRDGNEKLFF.